A selection of T cell receptor beta chains follows, all from one sample in a study of T cell responses to AZD1222 COVID-19 vaccine. Profiled with immunoSEQ multiplex PCR; TCRdb holds only in-frame clones, not every one. The sample lists fewer than 120,000 clones, around 81% occurring once. The sample was peripheral blood, taken on day 0 of AZD1222 vaccination. These receptors originate from an adult in good health. The CDR3 runs from the conserved cysteine through the conserved F or W. The D gene is left open where the match is weak. Size values are once, few and many counts, or a class for expanded clones, and some rows have none.

D: -
size: -
J: TRBJ2-7
V: TRBV20-1
DNA: TGCAGTGCTAGTACCAGGGACGTTTACGAGCAGTACTTC
CDR3: CSASTRDVYEQYF

D: -
size: few
J: TRBJ1-2
V: TRBV5-6
DNA: TGTGCCAGCAGCTTGGTTCAGGGTGGCGGCTACACCTTC
CDR3: CASSLVQGGGYTF

D: TRBD2
size: -
J: TRBJ2-7
V: TRBV7-9
DNA: TGTGCCAGCAACAACGGGACTAGCGGGAGAATCTACGAGCAGTACTTC
CDR3: CASNNGTSGRIYEQYF

D: -
size: -
J: TRBJ1-4
V: TRBV7-9
DNA: TGTGCCAGCAGCTTAGCGTACGGGAAATCTAATGAAAAACTGTTTTTT
CDR3: CASSLAYGKSNEKLFF

D: -
size: -
J: TRBJ1-1
V: TRBV9
DNA: TGTGCCAGCGAAAAACCGCAGGAGAACACTGAAGCTTTCTTT
CDR3: CASEKPQENTEAFF

D: TRBD1
size: -
J: TRBJ2-5
V: TRBV7-2
DNA: TGTGCCAGCAGCAGCACAGGGGTCGGCGGAGAGACCCAGTACTTC
CDR3: CASSSTGVGGETQYF

D: -
size: -
J: TRBJ2-3
V: TRBV3-1/TRBV3-2
DNA: TGTGCCAGCAGCCCCGGGCACGGCCCCACAGATACGCAGTATTTT
CDR3: CASSPGHGPTDTQYF

D: -
size: -
J: TRBJ2-7
V: TRBV7-2
DNA: TGTGCCAGCAGCTTTTTCGACGCCTACGAGCAGTACTTC
CDR3: CASSFFDAYEQYF

D: TRBD2
size: -
J: TRBJ2-2
V: TRBV24-1
DNA: TGTGCCACCAGTGATTTGTCGGCTAGCGGGATATCCGGGGAGCTGTTTTTT
CDR3: CATSDLSASGISGELFF

D: -
size: -
J: TRBJ1-5
V: TRBV7-8
DNA: TGTGCCAGCAGCTTAGGCAATCAGCCCCAGCATTTT
CDR3: CASSLGNQPQHF

D: -
size: -
J: TRBJ2-6
V: TRBV12-1
DNA: TGTGCCAGCAGCTGGCGGGGCTCTGGGGCCAACGTCCTGACTTTC
CDR3: CASSWRGSGANVLTF

D: -
size: -
J: TRBJ1-2
V: TRBV5-1
DNA: TGCGCCAGCAGCCTGTCAGCGCGCTATGGCTACACCTTC
CDR3: CASSLSARYGYTF

D: -
size: -
J: TRBJ2-3
V: TRBV6-7
DNA: TGTGCCAGCAGTTACCGTACCCGAGACCGCGATGGCCGCACAGATACGCAGTATTTT
CDR3: CASSYRTRDRDGRTDTQYF

D: TRBD2
size: -
J: TRBJ2-3
V: TRBV28
DNA: TGTGCCAGCAGTTTAAGGGATTGGCGGGAGGGCCGTAAAGATACGCAGTATTTT
CDR3: CASSLRDWREGRKDTQYF

D: -
size: -
J: TRBJ2-5
V: TRBV3-1/TRBV3-2
DNA: TGTGCCAGCGCGAGGGGAAGGGGGACCATCCAAGAGACCCAGTACTTC
CDR3: CASARGRGTIQETQYF

D: -
size: -
J: TRBJ1-1
V: TRBV5-1
DNA: TGCGCCAGCAGCTTAATCCAGGGCCCCACTGAAGCTTTCTTT
CDR3: CASSLIQGPTEAFF

D: TRBD2
size: -
J: TRBJ2-5
V: TRBV18
DNA: TGTGCCAGCTCACCAGGGCCGGGAGGGGAGACCCAGTACTTC
CDR3: CASSPGPGGETQYF

D: -
size: -
J: TRBJ1-4
V: TRBV5-1
DNA: TGCGCCAGTCATAACGGCGTCTCAACTAATGAAAAACTGTTTTTT
CDR3: CASHNGVSTNEKLFF

D: -
size: -
J: TRBJ2-7
V: TRBV6-2/TRBV6-3
DNA: TGTGCCAGCAGCCCTGCCTACGAGCAGTACTTC
CDR3: CASSPAYEQYF

D: TRBD1
size: -
J: TRBJ1-2
V: TRBV19
DNA: TGTGCCAGTAGTACGGACAGGGGCTATGGCTACACCTTC
CDR3: CASSTDRGYGYTF

D: -
size: -
J: TRBJ1-5
V: TRBV7-6
DNA: TGTGCCAGCAGCTTAACTTCGGGGTATAGCAATCAGCCCCAGCATTTT
CDR3: CASSLTSGYSNQPQHF

D: -
size: -
J: TRBJ1-4
V: TRBV18
DNA: TGTGCCAGCTCACCACGCAGGACAACTAATGAAAAACTGTTTTTT
CDR3: CASSPRRTTNEKLFF

D: -
size: -
J: TRBJ1-3
V: TRBV6-5
DNA: TGTGCCAGCAGCCTGAGGGGTCGCTCTGGAAACACCATATATTTT
CDR3: CASSLRGRSGNTIYF

D: -
size: -
J: TRBJ2-3
V: TRBV4-1
DNA: TGCGCCAGCAGCCAAGGGGGGAGTCCAAGCACAGATACGCAGTATTTT
CDR3: CASSQGGSPSTDTQYF

D: TRBD2
size: -
J: TRBJ2-3
V: TRBV7-2
DNA: TGTGCCAGCAGCTTAGTTGGTAGCGGGACGACAGATACGCAGTATTTT
CDR3: CASSLVGSGTTDTQYF

D: -
size: once
J: TRBJ2-7
V: TRBV25-1
DNA: TGTGCCAGCAGCTTGACAAGGTCCTCCTACGAGCAGTACTTC
CDR3: CASSLTRSSYEQYF

D: TRBD1
size: -
J: TRBJ1-1
V: TRBV2
DNA: TGTGCCAGCAGGACAGGGGAGACCACTGAAGCTTTCTTT
CDR3: CASRTGETTEAFF

D: TRBD2
size: -
J: TRBJ2-3
V: TRBV7-2
DNA: TGTGCCAGCAGCTTAGCCTCCGGGACTAGCGGGAGGGCAGATACGCAGTATTTT
CDR3: CASSLASGTSGRADTQYF

D: -
size: few
J: TRBJ2-7
V: TRBV9
DNA: TGTGCCAGCAGCGTAAATCCCTCCGGACCGAGTTTTTCCTACGAGCAGTACTTC
CDR3: CASSVNPSGPSFSYEQYF

D: -
size: -
J: TRBJ1-2
V: TRBV6-6
DNA: TGTGCCAGCAGTTACAGGCAGAACTATGGCTACACCTTC
CDR3: CASSYRQNYGYTF

D: TRBD1
size: few
J: TRBJ2-5
V: TRBV7-2
DNA: TGTGCCAGCAGCCTAGGGACAGGGATGGGCCAAGAGACCCAGTACTTC
CDR3: CASSLGTGMGQETQYF

D: -
size: -
J: TRBJ2-7
V: TRBV28
DNA: TGTGCCAGCAGTCCCGAAGTGGGATACGAGCAGTACTTC
CDR3: CASSPEVGYEQYF

D: -
size: -
J: TRBJ2-7
V: TRBV18
DNA: TGTGCCAGCTCACGAGAGGCTTACGAGCAGTACTTC
CDR3: CASSREAYEQYF

D: -
size: -
J: TRBJ2-3
V: TRBV28
DNA: TGTGCCAGCAGCCGTATCCGAGCGGGTGGCACAGATACGCAGTATTTT
CDR3: CASSRIRAGGTDTQYF

D: -
size: -
J: TRBJ2-1
V: TRBV7-2
DNA: TGTGCCAGCAGCTTAGACGTGGGGGGTGAGCAGTTCTTC
CDR3: CASSLDVGGEQFF

D: -
size: -
J: TRBJ2-5
V: TRBV15
DNA: TGTGCCACCAGCAAGGGGTCGGCTGCAGAGACCCAGTACTTC
CDR3: CATSKGSAAETQYF

D: -
size: -
J: TRBJ1-1
V: TRBV18
DNA: TGTGCCAGCTCACCATCAAATGCGAACACTGAAGCTTTCTTT
CDR3: CASSPSNANTEAFF

D: TRBD2
size: -
J: TRBJ2-4
V: TRBV6-2/TRBV6-3
DNA: TGTGCCAGCAGTTACGGGGAGGGCCGGAGTGTGGCCAAAAACATTCAGTACTTC
CDR3: CASSYGEGRSVAKNIQYF

D: TRBD1
size: -
J: TRBJ2-2
V: TRBV7-3
DNA: TGTGCCAGCTCACCGGGACAGCAGAACACCGGGGAGCTGTTTTTT
CDR3: CASSPGQQNTGELFF

D: -
size: -
J: TRBJ1-2
V: TRBV19
DNA: TGTGCCAGTAGTTCGACAGGCCCACCATATGGCTACACCTTC
CDR3: CASSSTGPPYGYTF

D: -
size: -
J: TRBJ2-5
V: TRBV7-9
DNA: TGTGCCAGCAGCCCCGAGGACGGTTGGATAGAGACCCAGTACTTC
CDR3: CASSPEDGWIETQYF

D: -
size: -
J: TRBJ2-7
V: TRBV2
DNA: TGTGCCAGCAGTTACGTCAGGGGCTACGAGCAGTACTTC
CDR3: CASSYVRGYEQYF

D: -
size: -
J: TRBJ2-6
V: TRBV28
DNA: TGTGCCAGCAGTTATCATGGGGCCAACGTCCTGACTTTC
CDR3: CASSYHGANVLTF

D: -
size: -
J: TRBJ1-3
V: TRBV28
DNA: TGTGCCACGGTCGGGGAAATCCGCACCATATATTTT
CDR3: CATVGEIRTIYF

D: -
size: -
J: TRBJ1-1
V: TRBV3-1/TRBV3-2
DNA: TGTGCCAGCAGCCAAGGCGACAGAAGAAGGGGGGGAAACACTGAAGCTTTCTTT
CDR3: CASSQGDRRRGGNTEAFF

D: TRBD1
size: -
J: TRBJ2-2
V: TRBV2
DNA: TGTGCCAGCAGTGAGGGACAGGCTGACACCGGGGAGCTGTTTTTT
CDR3: CASSEGQADTGELFF

D: TRBD1
size: -
J: TRBJ1-2
V: TRBV7-8
DNA: TGTGCCAGCAGCTGGGGACAGGGGGACTATGGCTACACCTTC
CDR3: CASSWGQGDYGYTF

D: -
size: -
J: TRBJ1-5
V: TRBV6-5
DNA: TGTGCCAGCAGACCAGACAGTAGCAATCAGCCCCAGCATTTT
CDR3: CASRPDSSNQPQHF

D: TRBD1
size: -
J: TRBJ2-5
V: TRBV3-1/TRBV3-2
DNA: TGTGCCAGCAGCCTTGACGGGACAGGTGTGATACAAGAGACCCAGTACTTC
CDR3: CASSLDGTGVIQETQYF

D: TRBD2
size: -
J: TRBJ2-7
V: TRBV28
DNA: TGTGCCAGCAAGCTAGCGGGGGGGACCTACGAGCAGTACTTC
CDR3: CASKLAGGTYEQYF

D: TRBD2
size: once
J: TRBJ2-1
V: TRBV5-1
DNA: TGCGCCAGCAGCTATAGCGGGAAGACGAATGAGCAGTTCTTC
CDR3: CASSYSGKTNEQFF

D: -
size: -
J: TRBJ1-1
V: TRBV9
DNA: TGTGCCAGCAGCGTGTTAGGGGAAAGGTGGACTGAAGCTTTCTTT
CDR3: CASSVLGERWTEAFF

D: -
size: once
J: TRBJ2-7
V: TRBV29-1
DNA: TGCAGCGTTGATACAGGGACGTCCTACGAGCAGTACTTC
CDR3: CSVDTGTSYEQYF

D: -
size: once
J: TRBJ2-6
V: TRBV5-4
DNA: TGTGCCAGCAGCCAGGGAGGGGGCTCTGGGGCCAACGTCCTGACTTTC
CDR3: CASSQGGGSGANVLTF

D: TRBD1
size: -
J: TRBJ1-4
V: TRBV28
DNA: TGTGCCAGCAGTCCCTCCCGACAGGGGGTACGGGAAAAACTGTTTTTT
CDR3: CASSPSRQGVREKLFF